The subject of this entry is one T cell receptor beta chain. Its antigen is not known. This sample stems from a study of memory CD4+ T cells and cytomegalovirus serostatus. The sort gate was single viable CD3+CD4+CD8-CD45RO+ cells for memory CD4+ T cells. Total CD4+ T cells were enriched by CD4 positive selection. Study-wide points: The CMV-associated TCR signature appears largely within the CD4+ memory repertoire.

Unmatched junction bases numbered 2, after V lost 5 bases and J lost 8 bases. From germline, CDR1 is SNHLY and CDR2 FYNNEI. This CDR3 comprises 14 residues. Libraries were prepared by immunoSEQ multiplex PCR; TCRdb keeps only in-frame clonotypes and omits some of them. Among some 30,000 clones listed, about 75% were seen once. Sample: memory CD4+ T cells from blood. The sequence was collected from an adult in good health and CMV-seronegative. Some clones in this sample may be carry-over from other donors' samples. V usage is TRBV2 and J usage is TRBJ2-1; 14 positions agree with TRBD2. CDR3 residues: CASSRLAGGHEQFF. For the CDR3, the DNA is TGTGCCAGCAGTCGACTAGCGGGGGGGCATGAGCAGTTCTTC.